This TCR beta chain was sequenced during a study of blood T cell repertoires in COVID-19. Study-wide background: Some COVID-19 samples were acute and others convalescent; all came from the United States, Italy and Spain. From T cells, B-cell-depleted T cells, or PBMCs came the material, which was cDNA or gDNA.

This clone appeared a few times. Original handling: From reference gene primer amplification, estimates of nucleated cell counts were derived. Method: immunoSEQ multiplex PCR; TCRdb's copy keeps in-frame clones and lacks some. The DNA gave D and trimming, while V, J and clone size come from that table. The sample yields around 170,000 clones, around 89% seen once. This CDR3 is 17 amino acids long. The germline gives CDR1 MGHRA, CDR2 YSYEKL. V lost 1 base, J lost 3 bases, and 16 bases lay in between. This chain joins TRBV4-1 and TRBJ1-3, with a weak D call TRBD1 (6 bases). This receptor was obtained from a woman between 25 and 40 years old with acute or convalescent COVID-19. Sequencing was done on a sample of peripheral blood. In DNA, the CDR3 is TGCGCCAGCAGCCAAGGGACTCAGGGACACTTTGGAAACACCATATATTTT. Translated: CASSQGTQGHFGNTIYF.